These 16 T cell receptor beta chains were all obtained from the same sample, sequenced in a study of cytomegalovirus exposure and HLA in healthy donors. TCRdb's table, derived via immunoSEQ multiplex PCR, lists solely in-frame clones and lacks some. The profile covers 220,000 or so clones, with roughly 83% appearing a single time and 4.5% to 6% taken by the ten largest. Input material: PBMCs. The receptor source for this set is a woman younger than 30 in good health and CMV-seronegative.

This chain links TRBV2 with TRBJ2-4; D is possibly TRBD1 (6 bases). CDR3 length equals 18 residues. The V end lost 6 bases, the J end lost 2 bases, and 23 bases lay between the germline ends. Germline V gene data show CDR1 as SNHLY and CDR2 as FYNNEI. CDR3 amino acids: CASSATLLFDRTKNIQYF. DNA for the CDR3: TGTGCCAGCAGCGCCACCCTCCTTTTCGACAGGACCAAAAACATTCAGTACTTC.

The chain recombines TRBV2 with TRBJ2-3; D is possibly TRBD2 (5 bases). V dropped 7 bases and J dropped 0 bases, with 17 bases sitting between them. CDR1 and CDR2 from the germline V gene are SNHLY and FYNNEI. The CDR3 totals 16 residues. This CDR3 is CASIYLLRGSTDTQYF. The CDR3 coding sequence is TGTGCCAGCATCTATCTCCTCAGAGGGAGCACAGATACGCAGTATTTT.

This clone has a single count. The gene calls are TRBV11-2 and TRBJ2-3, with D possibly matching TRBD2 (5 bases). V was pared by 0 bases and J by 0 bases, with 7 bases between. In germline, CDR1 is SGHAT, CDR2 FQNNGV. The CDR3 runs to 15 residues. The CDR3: CASSLESGSTDTQYF. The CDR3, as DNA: TGTGCCAGCAGCTTAGAAAGCGGTAGCACAGATACGCAGTATTTT.

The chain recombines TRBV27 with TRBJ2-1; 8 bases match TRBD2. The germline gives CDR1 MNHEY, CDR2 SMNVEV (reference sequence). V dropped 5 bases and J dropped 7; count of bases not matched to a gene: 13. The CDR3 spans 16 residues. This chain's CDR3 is CASSPYGRASLNEQFF. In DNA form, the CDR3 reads TGTGCCAGCAGTCCTTACGGGAGGGCCTCTTTAAATGAGCAGTTCTTC.

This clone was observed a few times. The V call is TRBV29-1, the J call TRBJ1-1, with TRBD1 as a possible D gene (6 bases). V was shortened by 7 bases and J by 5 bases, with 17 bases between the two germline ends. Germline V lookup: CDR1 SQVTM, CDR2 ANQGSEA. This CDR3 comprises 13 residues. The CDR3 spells CSARQELETEAFF. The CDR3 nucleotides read TGCAGCGCACGACAGGAATTAGAGACTGAAGCTTTCTTT.

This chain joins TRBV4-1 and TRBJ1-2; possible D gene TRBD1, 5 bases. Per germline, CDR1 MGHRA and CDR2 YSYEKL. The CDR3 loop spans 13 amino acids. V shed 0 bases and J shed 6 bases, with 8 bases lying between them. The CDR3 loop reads CASSQEWGDGYTF. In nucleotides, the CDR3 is TGCGCCAGCAGCCAAGAATGGGGCGATGGCTACACCTTC.

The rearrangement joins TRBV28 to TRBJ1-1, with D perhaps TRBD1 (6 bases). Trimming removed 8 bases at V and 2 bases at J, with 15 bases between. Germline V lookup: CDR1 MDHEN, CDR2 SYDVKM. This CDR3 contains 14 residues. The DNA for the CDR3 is TGTGCCAGCCATCACCGGGACATTAACACTGAAGCTTTCTTT. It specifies CASHHRDINTEAFF.

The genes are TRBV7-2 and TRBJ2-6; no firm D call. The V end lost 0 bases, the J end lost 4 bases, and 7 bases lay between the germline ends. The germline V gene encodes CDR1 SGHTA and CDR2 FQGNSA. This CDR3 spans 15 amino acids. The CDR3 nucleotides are TGTGCCAGCAGCTTAGCCGTAGCAGGGGCCAACGTCCTGACTTTC. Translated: CASSLAVAGANVLTF.

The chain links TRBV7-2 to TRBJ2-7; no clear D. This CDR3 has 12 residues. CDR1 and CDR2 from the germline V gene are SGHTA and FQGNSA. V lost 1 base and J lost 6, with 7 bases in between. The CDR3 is CASSLDWREQYF. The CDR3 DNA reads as TGTGCCAGCAGCTTAGATTGGCGCGAGCAGTACTTC.

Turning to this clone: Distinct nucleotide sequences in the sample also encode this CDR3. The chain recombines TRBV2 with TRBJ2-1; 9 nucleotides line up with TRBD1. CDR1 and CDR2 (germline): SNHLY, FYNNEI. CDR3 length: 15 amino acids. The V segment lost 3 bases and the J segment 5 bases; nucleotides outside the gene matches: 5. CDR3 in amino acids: CASSDGGTGNNEQFF. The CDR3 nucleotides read TGTGCCAGCAGTGATGGGGGGACAGGGAACAATGAGCAGTTCTTC.

CDR3 region: CASSPRGDRAYTF. In DNA form, the CDR3 reads TGTGCCAGCAGTCCTAGAGGGGACAGGGCTTACACCTTC. The chain uses TRBV27 and TRBJ1-2; TRBD1 aligns across 9 bases. The CDR3 totals 13 residues. V was clipped by 5 bases and J by 11 bases; unmatched bases: 9. CDR1 and CDR2 from the germline V gene are MNHEY and SMNVEV (reference sequence).

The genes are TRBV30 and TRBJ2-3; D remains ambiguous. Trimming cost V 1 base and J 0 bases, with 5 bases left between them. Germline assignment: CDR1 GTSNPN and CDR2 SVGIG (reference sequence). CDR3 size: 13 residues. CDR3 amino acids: CAWSGVSTDTQYF. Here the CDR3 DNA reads TGTGCCTGGAGTGGGGTTAGCACAGATACGCAGTATTTT.

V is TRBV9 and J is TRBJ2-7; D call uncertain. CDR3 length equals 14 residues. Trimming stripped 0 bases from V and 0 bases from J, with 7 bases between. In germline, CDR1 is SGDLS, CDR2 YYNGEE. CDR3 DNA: TGTGCCAGCAGCGTAGGGCAGGACTCCTACGAGCAGTACTTC. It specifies CASSVGQDSYEQYF.

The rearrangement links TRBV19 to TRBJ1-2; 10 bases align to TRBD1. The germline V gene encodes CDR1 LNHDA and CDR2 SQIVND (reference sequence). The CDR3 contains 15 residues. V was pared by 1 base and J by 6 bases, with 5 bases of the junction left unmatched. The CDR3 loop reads CASSIVYGTGDGYTF. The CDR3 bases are TGTGCCAGTAGTATAGTTTACGGGACAGGGGATGGCTACACCTTC. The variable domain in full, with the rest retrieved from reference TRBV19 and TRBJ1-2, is DGGITQSPKYLFRKEGQNVTLSCEQNLNHDAMYWYRQDPGQGLRLIYYSQIVNDFQKGDIAEGYSVSREKKESFPLTVTSAQKNPTAFYLCASSIVYGTGDGYTFGSGTRLTVV.

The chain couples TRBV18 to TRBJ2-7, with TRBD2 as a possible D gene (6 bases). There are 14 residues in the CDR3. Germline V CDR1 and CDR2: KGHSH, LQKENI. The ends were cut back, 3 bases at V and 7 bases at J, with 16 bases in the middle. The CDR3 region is CASSPGGRLREQYF. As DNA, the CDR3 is TGTGCCAGCTCACCGGGGGGTAGACTACGAGAGCAGTACTTC.

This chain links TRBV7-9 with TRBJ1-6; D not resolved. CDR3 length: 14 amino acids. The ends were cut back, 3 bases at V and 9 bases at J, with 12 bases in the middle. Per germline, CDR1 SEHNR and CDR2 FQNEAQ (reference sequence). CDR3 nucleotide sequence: TGTGCCAGCAGCTTTTCTGGAGGCGGTTCACCCCTCCACTTT. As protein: CASSFSGGGSPLHF.